Detailed here is one TCR beta chain. The target antigen is unknown. These data come from a study of cytomegalovirus exposure and HLA in healthy donors. Trimming cost V 0 bases and J 4 bases, with 18 bases left between them. The CDR3 consists of 17 residues. CDR1 and CDR2 from the germline V gene are SGHVS and FQNEAQ. The PCR employed 60 Vbeta primers together with 13 Jbeta primers. The protocol was immunoSEQ multiplex PCR, while the TCRdb copy is restricted to in-frame clones and leaves out a portion. The sample records 130,000 to 150,000 clones, 80% to 85% being singletons. Study findings and constraints: Across all donors, roughly uniform sequencing depth was an assumption of the presence/absence analyses.

This sequence was found in a male donor in good health and CMV-seropositive. The sample comprised PBMCs. This chain links TRBV7-8 with TRBJ1-2; D is ambiguous. For the CDR3, the DNA is TGTGCCAGCAGCTTAGCGCCCCATGGAGGCTATGGCTATGGCTACACCTTC. Its protein product is CASSLAPHGGYGYGYTF.